This entry lists 11 T cell receptor beta chains sequenced from one sample in a study of T cell clonotyping in hematopoietic cell transplantation. Specified time point: recipient sample about 28 days before transplant, after cytoreduction. Assay: immunoSEQ multiplex PCR; the TCRdb copy retains only in-frame clones and omits some. Of about 43,000 clones detected, approximately 81% appear once; the ten largest clones hold approximately 2.8%. Sequenced here: peripheral blood mononuclear cells, sampled before stem cell transplant. These receptors all come from a man in his 60s with acute myeloid leukemia. Some clones in this sample may be carry-over from other donors' samples.

This clone was recorded only once. The gene calls are TRBV4-2 and TRBJ2-1; D may be TRBD2 (6 bases). Trimming removed 0 bases at V and 0 bases at J, with 9 bases between. Germline V gene data show CDR1 as LGHNA and CDR2 as YNFKEQ. The CDR3 has 16 amino acids. CDR3 bases: TGTGCCAGCAGCCAAGATGCGGGGAGCTCCTACAATGAGCAGTTCTTC. This gives the protein CASSQDAGSSYNEQFF.

The CDR3 bases are TGTGCCAGCAGTACAACAAACAGGGGGCTCGGCTACACCTTC. This translates into CASSTTNRGLGYTF. This chain links TRBV28 with TRBJ1-2; 9 nucleotides match TRBD1. CDR1 MDHEN and CDR2 SYDVKM come from the germline V gene. V gave up 5 bases and J gave up 8 bases; unmatched junction bases: 9. CDR3 size: 14 residues.

This clone occurred a few times. V is TRBV15 and J is TRBJ2-3; TRBD2 matches 12 bases. The V segment lost 4 bases and the J segment 1 base; nucleotides outside the gene matches: 3. Germline V gives CDR1 LNHNV, CDR2 YYDKDF (reference sequence). CDR3 size: 16 residues. CDR3 nucleotide sequence: TGTGCCACCAGCACCAGACTAGCGGGGGGCACAGATACGCAGTATTTT. Protein sequence: CATSTRLAGGTDTQYF. The complete variable domain, with remaining parts taken from reference TRBV15 and TRBJ2-3, reads DAMVIQNPRYQVTQFGKPVTLSCSQTLNHNVMYWYQQKSSQAPKLLFHYYDKDFNNEADTPDNFQSRRPNTSFCFLDIRSPGLGDTAMYLCATSTRLAGGTDTQYFGPGTRLTVL.

This clone was recorded only once. This chain connects TRBV13 to TRBJ2-2; 11 bases fit TRBD1. V lost 3 bases, J lost 8 bases, and 8 bases stayed unmatched. This CDR3 has 16 amino acids. Germline loops: CDR1 PRHDT, CDR2 FYEKMQ (reference sequence). For the CDR3, the DNA is TGTGCCAGCAGCTTGGGAGGACAGGGGGCCGCGGGGGAGCTGTTTTTT. Amino acids: CASSLGGQGAAGELFF.

This clone was seen just once. V and J are TRBV11-3 and TRBJ2-1; the match to TRBD2 covers 7 bases. The CDR3 consists of 14 residues. J gave up 5 bases and V 3 bases, and 4 bases lay outside the gene matches. Per the germline V gene, CDR1 is SGHNT and CDR2 is YENEEA. The CDR3 bases are TGTGCCAGCAGCTTCGCGGGGGAGAACAATGAGCAGTTCTTC. The encoded protein is CASSFAGENNEQFF. Based on the CDR3 plus reference TRBV11-3 and TRBJ2-1, the full variable domain is EAGVVQSPRYKIIEKKQPVAFWCNPISGHNTLYWYLQNLGQGPELLIRYENEEAVDDSQLPKDRFSAERLKGVDSTLKIQPAELGDSAVYLCASSFAGENNEQFFGPGTRLTVL.

The chain links TRBV4-3 to TRBJ1-5, with D uncertain. Germline V gene data show CDR1 as LGHNA and CDR2 as YSLEER. Trimming took 0 bases from V and 6 from J, leaving 6 bases between them. The CDR3 consists of 13 residues. The CDR3 loop is CASSQDAGQPQHF. The CDR3 coding sequence is TGCGCCAGCAGCCAAGATGCCGGTCAGCCCCAGCATTTT.

This clone has only one observation. The CDR3 sequence is CASSYFAGATEAFF. The CDR3, as DNA: TGTGCCAGCAGCTACTTCGCAGGGGCTACTGAAGCTTTCTTT. V gene TRBV7-3 combines with J gene TRBJ1-1; perhaps TRBD1 as D (6 bases). V dropped 4 bases and J dropped 5 bases, with 14 bases sitting between them. Germline loops: CDR1 SGHTA, CDR2 FQGTGA. The CDR3 has 14 amino acids.

This clone was seen once. This chain connects TRBV19 to TRBJ1-5; D ambiguous. Per the germline V gene, CDR1 is LNHDA and CDR2 is SQIVND (reference sequence). V lost 1 base and J lost 2, with 12 bases in between. The CDR3 is made up of 16 amino acids. CDR3 coding DNA: TGTGCCAGTAGTATAGCGGCTGCGGGAGGCAATCAGCCCCAGCATTTT. Its protein is CASSIAAAGGNQPQHF.

This clone has a handful of counts. V is TRBV7-8 and J is TRBJ1-2; D gene unclear. The V gene lost 4 bases and the J gene lost 0 bases, with 9 bases spanning the gap. Germline V lookup: CDR1 SGHVS, CDR2 FQNEAQ. The CDR3 totals 14 residues. CDR3 residues: CASSSLTANYGYTF. In DNA form, the CDR3 reads TGTGCCAGCAGCTCCCTCACAGCTAACTATGGCTACACCTTC.

The chain recombines TRBV6-5 with TRBJ1-1; the D gene is possibly TRBD1 (6 bases). The V gene's germline CDR1 is MNHEY and CDR2 SVGAGI. CDR3 length equals 14 residues. V dropped 6 bases and J dropped 1 base, with 12 bases sitting between them. CDR3 in DNA: TGTGCCAGCAGCGGACAGAGTAAGAACACTGAAGCTTTCTTT. Its protein is CASSGQSKNTEAFF.

V gene TRBV30 combines with J gene TRBJ2-7, with 7 bases aligning to TRBD2. This CDR3 region has 12 residues. Unmatched junction bases numbered 4, after V lost 4 bases and J lost 4 bases. Germline CDR1 reads GTSNPN; CDR2 reads SVGIG (reference sequence). The CDR3 region has the DNA TGTGCCTGGACTATTAGCGGGTACGAGCAGTACTTC. This translates into CAWTISGYEQYF.